This T cell receptor (beta chain) was identified during a study of CD8+ T cells in alopecia areata (dated by TCRdb to the late 2010s). In terms of the full investigation: Treated patients were enrolled in an open-label pilot trial of oral tofacitinib, 5 to 10 mg twice daily, for moderate-to-severe alopecia areata. Tofacitinib was given for 6 to 18 months, followed by 6 months of follow-up off drug to assess delayed response and recurrence. RNA came from the PAXgene miRNA kit for fixed scalp, the miRNeasy kit for PBMCs, and the RNeasy kit for mouse skin. The study used high-throughput TCRbeta sequencing to examine T cell clonal expansion in alopecia areata, in both the C3H/HeJ mouse model and human patients. In humans, TCRbeta sequencing was performed on scalp tissue and on sorted CD4+ and CD8+ peripheral blood T cells from healthy controls and from patients with patchy or totalis/universalis alopecia areata. Tofacitinib-treated patients had biopsies at baseline and at 4 and 24 weeks of treatment, with a later scalp biopsy in several patients. TCRbeta CDR3 regions were amplified by immunoSEQ multiplex PCR using 35 Vbeta forward and 13 Jbeta reverse primers. Scalp clonality was compared among normal scalp (n=4), patchy alopecia areata scalp (n=8), and alopecia totalis/universalis scalp (n=8). Here is what the overall study found, with its caveats: Shared TCR sequences between patients were less evident than in mice, which may be partly attributable to HLA diversity in the patient population. Unlike mouse skin, where gammadelta T cells dominate, normal human skin contains resident alphabeta T cells that get sequenced too, which complicates analysis of the scalp TCR repertoire. Compared with normal scalp, lesional scalp had higher clonality and more expanded CD8+ clones, particularly in alopecia totalis/universalis, a pattern that suggests antigenic drive.

As for this clone: Its antigen target is currently unknown. No much larger clonotype is one base removed from it; base qualities were not supplied.

The library was generated by the immunoSEQ multiplex PCR assay. To provide template for TCR sequencing, every sample had RNA extracted and reverse transcribed into cDNA. First-strand cDNA was synthesized with SuperScript III using a 2:1 mix of oligo-dT and random hexamers. A synthetic immune receptor repertoire was used to gauge amplification bias, and whatever bias remained was removed computationally. In the source study's methods: Raw reads were preprocessed for error removal, and CDR3 was defined according to IMGT conventions as running from the conserved cysteine to phenylalanine. Clonality was computed as 1 minus the Shannon entropy, with the entropy normalized by log2 of the number of productive unique TCRs. CD4 or CD8 identity of scalp clones was inferred by cross-referencing scalp TCRbeta sequences with sorted blood CD4 and CD8 repertoires. Entries here come from immuneACCESS through TCRdb and include only in-frame sequences with V and J called. Some clones fail to appear in such tables; in the studies checked, an unresolved V gene covers under half of the shortfall, and the cause of the remainder is unknown. Clone size and V and J calls were adopted from that table, with D and trimming inferred from the DNA. This sample holds 110,000 to 150,000 clones; around three fifths were observed only once. Nearly 6.5% of the sample lies in the top ten.

The CDR3 measures 12 amino acids from cysteine to phenylalanine. Only CDR3 DNA remains: 36 bases, in frame from the first base. V lost 6 bases and J lost 0 bases; the stretch between them is 6 bases long. CDR1 and CDR2 (LGHNT, FRNRAP) derive from the germline V gene. This sample's time point label indicates: baseline before oral tofacitinib. Lesional scalp punch biopsies and peripheral blood were collected from alopecia areata patients. PBMCs were isolated by density centrifugation and stained for CD3, CD4 and CD8, after which CD4+ and CD8+ T cells were sorted on a FACSAria. The receptor's source is a human donor with alopecia areata. Here the chain combines TRBV12-5 and TRBJ2-7, with the D segment identity uncertain. The sample consisted of CD4+ T cells sorted from blood, taken at week 0. In nucleotides, the sequence is TGTGCTAGTGGGGCAGACTCCTACGAGCAGTACTTC. Its amino acids are CASGADSYEQYF.